One sample yielded the 9 T cell receptor beta chains listed below, sequenced in a study of identical twins. TCRdb redid the calling of the 5' RACE reads with MiXCR, one entry per CDR3 protein. The data contain some 1,700,000 distinct CDR3 sequences, about 32% of them seen just once; the ten biggest clones take up 0.25% to 0.3%. The sample consisted of cord blood. Receptor source: a newborn girl in good health.

This clonotype has only a few counts. J is TRBJ2-1 and V is TRBV4-1; TRBD2 aligns across 12 bases. Trimming removed 5 bases from V and 9 bases from J; junction bases left unmatched: 14. This CDR3 region has 17 residues. Germline CDR1 and CDR2: MGHRA and YSYEKL. In DNA form, the CDR3 reads TGCGCCAGCAGCGGCTTGTCGACTGGGACTAGCGGGTTTGAGCAGTTCTTC. Protein: CASSGLSTGTSGFEQFF.

This clonotype was seen only once. This chain links TRBV2 with TRBJ1-2; D might be TRBD1 (5 bases). The CDR3 is 14 amino acids. V shed 5 bases and J shed 5 bases, with 15 bases lying between them. The germline CDR1 and CDR2 sequences are SNHLY and FYNNEI. The CDR3 loop reads CASSKAGSTYGYTF. In DNA form, the CDR3 reads TGTGCCAGCAGTAAGGCAGGGAGCACATATGGCTACACCTTC.

The rearrangement uses TRBV19 and TRBJ2-3; D call uncertain. CDR1 is LNHDA, CDR2 SQIVND, per germline (reference sequence). Trimming shortened V by 6 bases and J by 2 bases, and 12 bases separated the two germline ends. The CDR3 spans 14 residues. CDR3 region: CASRPDWITDTQYF. DNA for the CDR3: TGTGCCAGTAGGCCAGACTGGATCACAGATACGCAGTATTTT.

This chain connects TRBV4-2 to TRBJ2-5; D ambiguous. The CDR3 has 13 residues. V dropped 4 bases and J dropped 11 bases, with 17 bases sitting between them. Germline assignment: CDR1 LGHNA and CDR2 YNFKEQ. CDR3: CASSLYTGDEQYF. CDR3 coding DNA: TGTGCCAGCAGCCTGTATACGGGCGATGAGCAGTACTTC.

The chain combines TRBV27 with TRBJ1-1; TRBD1 matches at 8 bases. The germline V gene encodes CDR1 MNHEY and CDR2 SMNVEV (reference sequence). V gave up 5 bases and J gave up 2 bases; unmatched junction bases: 4. This CDR3 contains 14 residues. CDR3 residues: CASSTDRVNTEAFF. The CDR3 DNA follows: TGTGCCAGCAGTACGGACAGGGTAAACACTGAAGCTTTCTTT.

There are a few counts of this clonotype. The chain recombines TRBV19 with TRBJ2-1; D possibly corresponds to TRBD2 (6 bases). Between the trimmed V and J ends, which lost 7 bases and 2 bases, there was a span of 12 bases. The germline V gene encodes CDR1 LNHDA and CDR2 SQIVND (reference sequence). This CDR3 region has 14 residues. The CDR3 bases are TGTGCCAGTATGGCCGCGGGGACCTACAATGAGCAGTTCTTC. It specifies CASMAAGTYNEQFF.

The chain carries TRBV4-2 and TRBJ1-1; weak D call: TRBD1 (5 bases). V dropped 4 bases and J dropped 0 bases, with 9 bases sitting between them. Germline V gene sequence: CDR1 LGHNA, CDR2 YNFKEQ. The CDR3 is 14 residues long. The CDR3 reads CASSPGDVNTEAFF. The CDR3 bases are TGTGCCAGCAGCCCTGGGGACGTGAACACTGAAGCTTTCTTT.

This chain links TRBV6-5 with TRBJ2-7; 9 bases are shared with TRBD1. The CDR3 covers 14 residues. Germline CDR1 MNHEY, CDR2 SVGAGI. Germline trimming cut 6 bases from V and 1 base from J; bases unmatched to any gene: 4. The CDR3 nucleotides are TGTGCCAGCAGAAACGACAGGGGGTCCTACGAGCAGTACTTC. This translates into CASRNDRGSYEQYF.

The CDR3 DNA reads as TGTGCCAGCAGTGTGGGACGCCCCGACGAGACCCAGTACTTC. Its protein product is CASSVGRPDETQYF. V gene TRBV2 combines with J gene TRBJ2-5; D may match TRBD1 or TRBD2 (5 bases each). The germline V gene encodes CDR1 SNHLY and CDR2 FYNNEI. The CDR3 totals 14 residues. The ends were cut back, 4 bases at V and 5 bases at J, with 14 bases in the middle. Looking up the rest from reference TRBV2 and TRBJ2-5 gives the full variable domain: EPEVTQTPSHQVTQMGQEVILRCVPISNHLYFYWYRQILGQKVEFLVSFYNNEISEKSEIFDDQFSVERPDGSNFTLKIRSTKLEDSAMYFCASSVGRPDETQYFGPGTRLLVL.